The next 11 T cell receptor beta chains were all read from a single sample in a study of T-cell memory formation after mild COVID-19. MiXCR, run by TCRdb on the 5' RACE reads, gives a single entry per CDR3 protein. Of some 180,000 distinct CDR3 sequences in the sample, about 18% are singletons; the top ten hold roughly 3.9%. Sequenced sample: PBMCs or a T cell subset sorted from them (not recorded which). These receptors came from a young man who had mild COVID-19 (a few samples of this study predate the infection). Cell type and time point are not known.

The chain employs TRBV5-1 and TRBJ1-1; a weak D match, TRBD1 (5 bases). CDR1 is SGHRS and CDR2 is YFSETQ in the germline V gene. Trimming removed 5 bases from V and 4 bases from J, with 12 bases in between. The length of the CDR3 is 13 residues. CDR3 sequence (DNA): TGCGCCAGCAGACGGGGGATGGGCACTGAAGCTTTCTTT. Translated, it gives CASRRGMGTEAFF.

This chain connects TRBV12-3 or TRBV12-4 to TRBJ2-5, with TRBD2 matching over 10 bases. The CDR3 loop spans 16 amino acids. V lost 3 bases to trimming and J lost 2 bases; unmatched junction nucleotides: 6. CDR3 in DNA: TGTGCCAGCAGTTTCGGGCTAGCGGGGGTTCAAGAGACCCAGTACTTC. Residues: CASSFGLAGVQETQYF.

V usage is TRBV6-5 and J usage is TRBJ1-5; D call uncertain. Trimming stripped 2 bases from V and 8 bases from J, with 10 bases between. This CDR3 has 13 amino acids. Germline-derived CDR1 and CDR2 are MNHEY and SVGAGI. The CDR3 nucleotides read TGTGCCAGCAGTTACGGGGTAAAGGAGCCCCAGCATTTT. It codes for CASSYGVKEPQHF.

The gene calls are TRBV7-6 and TRBJ1-1; possible D gene TRBD1, 5 bases. CDR1 and CDR2 from the germline V gene are SGHVS and FNYEAQ. This CDR3 is 17 amino acids long. V was pared by 1 base and J by 3 bases, with 18 bases between. Here the CDR3 reads CASSLDSGERLDTEAFF. The CDR3 bases are TGTGCCAGCAGCTTAGATTCGGGGGAACGGTTGGACACTGAAGCTTTCTTT.

This clonotype has only a few counts. This chain joins TRBV3-1 and TRBJ2-5, with 8 nucleotides matching TRBD2. Germline trimming cut 0 bases from V and 5 bases from J; bases unmatched to any gene: 2. The length of the CDR3 is 14 residues. Germline CDR1 is LGHDT and CDR2 is YNNKEL (reference sequence). The DNA of the CDR3 is TGTGCCAGCAGCCAAGATGCTAGCGGGGAGACCCAGTACTTC. Its protein is CASSQDASGETQYF.

This sequence joins TRBV6-6 and TRBJ1-5; D might be TRBD1 (5 bases). V shed 10 bases and J shed 1 base, with 8 bases lying between them. Germline V gene sequence: CDR1 MNHNY, CDR2 SVGAGI (reference sequence). The CDR3 is 12 amino acids. The chain's CDR3 is CATRQSNQPQHF. The CDR3 DNA reads TGTGCCACCCGACAGAGCAATCAGCCCCAGCATTTT.

This chain connects TRBV5-1 to TRBJ2-5; TRBD2 agrees at 8 bases. This CDR3 has 15 residues. Germline loops: CDR1 SGHRS, CDR2 YFSETQ. With V trimmed by 3 bases and J by 7 bases, 11 bases remained unmatched. DNA for the CDR3: TGCGCCAGCAGCTCGACCGCGGGGGGCGCAGGGACCCAGTACTTC. Amino acid sequence: CASSSTAGGAGTQYF.

There are a few counts of this clonotype. The gene calls are TRBV6-5 and TRBJ2-3, with a possible D match to TRBD2 (5 bases). V lost 6 bases and J 2 bases, leaving 12 bases between the germline ends. Germline lookup yields CDR1 MNHEY and CDR2 SVGAGI. This CDR3 has 14 amino acids. DNA for the CDR3: TGTGCCAGCAGCCTCCTAGCAGTCACAGATACGCAGTATTTT. Translating it yields CASSLLAVTDTQYF.

The table lists this clonotype with a few counts. The chain couples TRBV5-8 to TRBJ2-7; D call uncertain. Germline V gene lookup returns CDR1 SGHTS and CDR2 YDEGEE. With 2 bases removed from V and 4 bases from J, the gap between germline ends came to 4 bases. The CDR3 spans 11 residues. In nucleotides, the CDR3 is TGTGCCAGCAGCTTCAAGTACGAGCAGTACTTC. This codes for CASSFKYEQYF.

This clonotype appeared a few times. This rearrangement joins TRBV11-2 to TRBJ2-3, with D perhaps matching TRBD2 (5 bases). This CDR3 has 16 amino acids. The germline V gene has CDR1 SGHAT and CDR2 FQNNGV. The V and J ends lost 8 bases and 3 bases respectively, with 21 bases between them. DNA for the CDR3: TGTGCCAGCCGGTCCCTTGGGCTAGCTGGGACAGATACGCAGTATTTT. Translation: CASRSLGLAGTDTQYF. Combining the CDR3 with reference TRBV11-2 and TRBJ2-3 gives the whole variable domain EAGVAQSPRYKIIEKRQSVAFWCNPISGHATLYWYQQILGQGPKLLIQFQNNGVVDDSQLPKDRFSAERLKGVDSTLKIQPAKLEDSAVYLCASRSLGLAGTDTQYFGPGTRLTVL.

The chain employs TRBV7-2 and TRBJ2-3; a weak D match, TRBD2 (7 bases). V lost 4 bases and J lost 6, with 29 bases in between. The CDR3 covers 19 residues. CDR1 is SGHTA, CDR2 FQGNSA, per germline. The CDR3 nucleotides read TGTGCCAGCAGCTACCTGGGGGGGCTAGCCAAGACTTTTCACGATACGCAGTATTTT. It codes for CASSYLGGLAKTFHDTQYF.